The 24 T cell receptor beta chains given below trace back to one sample, sequenced in a study of neurological immune-mediated disorders. TCRdb reprocessed the 5' RACE reads with MiXCR, giving one entry per CDR3 protein. This sample has fewer than 80,000 distinct CDR3 sequences, with under 5.5% found just once. The sample was PBMCs. These TCRs come from a woman between 50 and 59 years old with multiple sclerosis.

In this sample, this clonotype turned up many times. The chain links TRBV7-9 to TRBJ1-5; D uncertain. Germline V CDR1 and CDR2: SEHNR, FQNEAQ (reference sequence). The CDR3 is made up of 14 amino acids. V dropped 5 bases and J dropped 4 bases, with 12 bases sitting between them. The CDR3 loop is CASSTIGGNQPQHF. The CDR3 nucleotides read TGTGCCAGCAGCACCATTGGTGGGAATCAGCCCCAGCATTTT.

The chain joins TRBV7-2 to TRBJ2-1; D is unresolved. The ends were cut back, 2 bases at V and 5 bases at J, with 4 bases in the middle. The CDR3 consists of 12 residues. Looked up from germline, CDR1 is SGHTA and CDR2 is FQGNSA. The CDR3 region has the DNA TGTGCCAGCAGCTTATTCAACAATGAGCAGTTCTTC. This sequence encodes CASSLFNNEQFF.

This clonotype came up a few times. One end of the junction fails to match germline, which may point to a read error. V and J are TRBV4-1 and TRBJ2-3; TRBD2 is a possible D gene (5 bases). The germline V gene has CDR1 MGHRA and CDR2 YSYEKL. This CDR3 has 13 residues. The chain's CDR3 is CASSQDSEGTKYF. Here the CDR3 DNA reads TGCGCCAGCAGCCAAGATAGCGAGGGTACGAAGTATTTT.

This clonotype appeared a few times. The conserved final phenylalanine or tryptophan is absent from the CDR3, which likely points to a read error. The chain joins TRBV5-1 to TRBJ2-3; possibly TRBD1 for D (5 bases). V was trimmed by 2 bases and J by 0 bases, leaving 13 bases between them. The germline V gene encodes CDR1 SGHRS and CDR2 YFSETQ. The CDR3 loop spans 16 amino acids. The CDR3 reads CASSFKLTASTDTQYI. CDR3 DNA sequence: TGCGCCAGCAGCTTTAAACTGACAGCAAGCACAGATACGCAGTATATT.

To note about this clonotype: One end of the junction fails to match germline, which may point to a read error. The chain combines TRBV20-1 with TRBJ1-5; D may be TRBD1 (5 bases). CDR1 is DFQATT, CDR2 SNEGSKA, per germline (reference sequence). The CDR3 has 12 amino acids. Written as DNA, the CDR3 is TGCAGTGCTATTAGGGGCAATCAGCCCCAGAATTTT. This gives the protein CSAIRGNQPQNF.

This clonotype was recorded at least ten times. The DNA of the CDR3 is TGTGCCAGCAGTGAAGCGCGGAGGGTAGTGGGAGCCAAAAACATTCAGTACTTC. It codes for CASSEARRVVGAKNIQYF. The chain combines TRBV6-1 with TRBJ2-4; D possibly corresponds to TRBD2 (6 bases). The germline V gene has CDR1 MNHNS and CDR2 SASEGT. V lost 0 bases, J lost 0 bases, and 15 bases lay in between. CDR3 length: 18 residues.

This clonotype occurred many times. This sequence joins TRBV5-1 and TRBJ2-2; perhaps TRBD2 as D (6 bases). The germline V gene has CDR1 SGHRS and CDR2 YFSETQ. Trimming left V 4 bases short and J 3 bases short, with 10 bases between. The CDR3 contains 14 residues. CDR3 DNA: TGCGCCAGCAGCGAGGGACTTGACACCGGGGAGCTGTTTTTT. This sequence encodes CASSEGLDTGELFF.

This clonotype was seen many times. V usage is TRBV15 and J usage is TRBJ2-3; 7 bases agree with TRBD1. CDR3 length: 16 residues. Per the germline V gene, CDR1 is LNHNV and CDR2 is YYDKDF (reference sequence). Germline trimming cut 0 bases from V and 2 bases from J; bases unmatched to any gene: 5. CDR3 sequence (DNA): TGTGCCACCAGCAGAGAGAGACAGGGCGCCACAGATACGCAGTATTTT. This sequence encodes CATSRERQGATDTQYF. Filled out from reference TRBV15 and TRBJ2-3, the complete variable domain reads DAMVIQNPRYQVTQFGKPVTLSCSQTLNHNVMYWYQQKSSQAPKLLFHYYDKDFNNEADTPDNFQSRRPNTSFCFLDIRSPGLGDTAMYLCATSRERQGATDTQYFGPGTRLTVL.

The rearrangement joins TRBV12-3 or TRBV12-4 to TRBJ1-1, with 7 bases aligning to TRBD1. V trimming: 2 bases; J trimming: 6 bases; junction bases outside the gene matches: 6. The CDR3 runs 14 residues. The DNA for the CDR3 is TGTGCCAGCAGTTTAATCGGCAGGGGGGCTGAAGCTTTCTTT. Encoded protein: CASSLIGRGAEAFF.

Many counts were recorded for this clonotype. The chain employs TRBV4-3 and TRBJ2-2; D possibly matches TRBD1 or TRBD2 (6 bases each). V was cut by 2 bases and J by 9 bases, with 13 bases left in between. Germline V gene lookup returns CDR1 LGHNA and CDR2 YSLEER. CDR3 size: 14 residues. The CDR3 is CASSQRGDARELFF. The CDR3 DNA is TGCGCCAGCAGCCAAAGGGGGGACGCGAGGGAGCTGTTTTTT.

This clonotype appeared many times. The rearrangement joins TRBV20-1 to TRBJ2-3; D not certain. Germline V gives CDR1 DFQATT, CDR2 SNEGSKA (reference sequence). CDR3 length: 14 residues. V lost 2 bases, J lost 4 bases, and 13 bases lay in between. Here the CDR3 reads CSARRAQGSDTQYF. CDR3 nucleotides: TGCAGTGCTAGAAGGGCGCAAGGCTCAGATACGCAGTATTTT.

In this sample, this clonotype turned up a few times. This chain uses TRBV2 with TRBJ1-3, with a tentative D call TRBD1 (6 bases). This CDR3 region has 14 residues. The germline V gene has CDR1 SNHLY and CDR2 FYNNEI. Trimming took off 3 bases at V and 4 bases at J, with 10 bases between the two ends. CDR3 DNA: TGTGCCAGCAGTGAGGGGACACCCGGAAACACCATATATTTT. It specifies CASSEGTPGNTIYF.

CDR3 DNA sequence: TGCGCCAGCAGCAACAAAAGAGACACTGAAGCTTTCTTT. This encodes CASSNKRDTEAFF. The chain combines TRBV5-1 with TRBJ1-1; D gene ambiguous. The CDR3 spans 13 residues. Germline V gene lookup returns CDR1 SGHRS and CDR2 YFSETQ. V lost 4 bases and J lost 3, with 10 bases in between.

This clonotype showed up many times. The CDR3 reads CASTLAGGGYEQYV. CDR3 sequence (DNA): TGCGCCAGCACCCTAGCGGGGGGCGGCTACGAGCAGTACGTC. The chain has TRBV10-2 and TRBJ2-7; 11 bases agree with TRBD2. The junction had 5 bases not matched to a gene; V was cut back by 7 bases and J by 3 bases. Germline CDR1 reads WSHSY; CDR2 reads SAAADI. This CDR3 region has 14 residues.

This clonotype was observed a single time. The chain joins TRBV5-1 to TRBJ2-7; D might be TRBD1 (5 bases). The ends were cut back, 4 bases at V and 7 bases at J, with 18 bases in the middle. Per germline, CDR1 SGHRS and CDR2 YFSETQ. This CDR3 comprises 14 residues. CDR3: CASSPQQGAQEQYF. The CDR3 DNA is TGCGCCAGCAGCCCGCAACAAGGGGCCCAAGAGCAGTACTTC.

In its sample, this clonotype was seen many times. J is TRBJ2-7 and V is TRBV5-6; 7 positions agree with TRBD1. With 3 bases clipped from V and 4 bases from J, the junction kept 4 bases outside the gene matches. The CDR3 is 13 residues long. Germline-derived CDR1 and CDR2 are SGHDT and YYEEEE. This CDR3 is CASSYAGGYEQYV. In DNA form, the CDR3 reads TGTGCCAGCAGCTACGCAGGGGGATACGAGCAGTACGTC.

This clonotype was recorded at least ten times. This chain uses TRBV11-1 with TRBJ1-1; tentatively, D is TRBD1 (6 bases). Germline loops: CDR1 SGHAT, CDR2 FQDESV (reference sequence). The CDR3 contains 14 residues. V lost 2 bases to trimming and J lost 7 bases, with 14 bases between them. The CDR3 nucleotides are TGTGCCAGCAGCTTATCATTAGGGGGGCGTGAAGCTTTCTTT. Protein sequence: CASSLSLGGREAFF. The full variable domain, its missing parts supplied by reference TRBV11-1 and TRBJ1-1, is EAEVAQSPRYKITEKSQAVAFWCDPISGHATLYWYRQILGQGPELLVQFQDESVVDDSQLPKDRFSAERLKGVDSTLKIQPAELGDSAMYLCASSLSLGGREAFFGQGTRLTVV.

This clonotype was seen at least ten times. The CDR3 sequence: CATSGETPTGANVLTF. In nucleotides, the CDR3 is TGTGCCACCTCGGGAGAGACACCTACTGGGGCCAACGTCCTGACTTTC. V is TRBV24-1 and J is TRBJ2-6, with D perhaps matching TRBD2 (6 bases). The germline V gene encodes CDR1 KGHDR and CDR2 SFDVKD. CDR3 length equals 16 residues. V was clipped by 9 bases and J by 2 bases, with 16 bases between them.

In this sample, this clonotype turned up many times. V and J are TRBV7-9 and TRBJ2-6; D is uncertain. V lost 5 bases to trimming and J lost 1 base, with 18 bases between them. The germline CDR1 and CDR2 sequences are SEHNR and FQNEAQ (reference sequence). This CDR3 comprises 18 residues. Here the CDR3 DNA reads TGTGCCAGCAGCCCCCGCCCGGACGCTAATTCTGGGGCCAACGTCCTGACTTTC. It codes for CASSPRPDANSGANVLTF.

The gene calls are TRBV27 and TRBJ2-1; D not certain. The CDR3 totals 14 residues. V lost 0 bases and J lost 2, with 5 bases in between. CDR1 is MNHEY, CDR2 SMNVEV, per germline (reference sequence). The CDR3, as DNA: TGTGCCAGCAGTTTATCGCCGGCCTACAATGAGCAGTTCTTC. Amino acid sequence: CASSLSPAYNEQFF.

This clonotype was picked up a small number of times. The genes are TRBV7-9 and TRBJ2-2, with 8 bases aligning to TRBD2. The V segment lost 6 bases and the J segment 0 bases; nucleotides outside the gene matches: 6. The length of the CDR3 is 16 residues. Germline assignment: CDR1 SEHNR and CDR2 FQNEAQ (reference sequence). The CDR3: CASRATSGTNTGELFF. The CDR3 DNA sequence: TGTGCCAGCAGGGCAACTAGCGGTACGAACACCGGGGAGCTGTTTTTT.

This clonotype was counted at least ten times. This may come from a read error, since a much larger clone is one base off. V gene TRBV5-1 combines with J gene TRBJ1-5, with D uncertain. The CDR3 is 13 amino acids. Trimming took 4 bases from V and 5 from J, leaving 10 bases between them. Germline loops: CDR1 SGHRS, CDR2 YFSETQ. The CDR3 DNA reads TGCGCCAGCAGCCCAGAAAGGGATCAGCCCCAGCATTTT. Its translation: CASSPERDQPQHF.

This clonotype showed up many times. J is TRBJ1-1 and V is TRBV5-5; D call uncertain. Germline assignment: CDR1 SGHKS and CDR2 YYEKEE (reference sequence). The germline V and J ends were trimmed by 1 base and 4 bases, with 11 bases remaining between them. The CDR3 sequence is 14 residues long. CDR3 loop: CASSLIGWGTEAFF. Written as DNA, the CDR3 is TGTGCCAGCAGCTTGATAGGGTGGGGCACTGAAGCTTTCTTT.

This clonotype was seen repeatedly, ten times or more. The J gene is TRBJ1-1, the V gene TRBV5-1, with 9 bases matching TRBD1. The CDR3 has 17 residues. V shed 0 bases, J shed 1 base, and the junction held 7 bases outside the gene matches. Germline loops: CDR1 SGHRS, CDR2 YFSETQ. This chain's CDR3 is CASSLGGGQGRNTEAFF. The CDR3 region has the DNA TGCGCCAGCAGCTTGGGGGGCGGACAGGGGCGGAACACTGAAGCTTTCTTT.